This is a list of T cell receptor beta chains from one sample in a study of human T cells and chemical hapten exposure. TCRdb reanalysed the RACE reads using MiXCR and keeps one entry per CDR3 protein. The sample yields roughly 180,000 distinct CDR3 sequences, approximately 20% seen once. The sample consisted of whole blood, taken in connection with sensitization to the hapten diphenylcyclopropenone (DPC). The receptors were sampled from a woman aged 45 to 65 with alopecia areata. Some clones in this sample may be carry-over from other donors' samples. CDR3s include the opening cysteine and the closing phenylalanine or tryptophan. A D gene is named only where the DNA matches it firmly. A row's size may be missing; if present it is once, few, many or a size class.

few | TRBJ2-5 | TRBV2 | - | CASTQRQETQYF | TGTGCCAGCACACAGCGGCAAGAGACCCAGTACTTC
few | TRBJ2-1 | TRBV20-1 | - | CSARVGWHNEQFF | TGCAGTGCTAGAGTGGGGTGGCACAATGAGCAGTTCTTC
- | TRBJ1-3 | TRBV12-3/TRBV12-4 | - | CASSLGGLDFSGNTIYF | TGTGCCAGCAGTTTAGGGGGTCTAGACTTTTCTGGAAACACCATATATTTT
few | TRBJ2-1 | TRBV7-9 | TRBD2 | CASSVTSGVNNEQFF | TGTGCCAGCAGCGTGACTAGCGGGGTTAACAATGAGCAGTTCTTC
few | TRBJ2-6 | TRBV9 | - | CASSAPAGANVLTF | TGTGCCAGCAGCGCCCCTGCTGGGGCCAACGTCCTGACTTTC
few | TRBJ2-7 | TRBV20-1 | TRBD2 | CSASGISGSIEQYF | TGCAGTGCTAGTGGAATTAGCGGGAGTATCGAGCAGTACTTC
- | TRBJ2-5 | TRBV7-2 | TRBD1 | CASSRDRLIETQYF | TGTGCCAGCAGCCGGGACAGGCTTATAGAGACCCAGTACTTC
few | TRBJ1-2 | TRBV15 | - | CATSRDYGSGANYGYTF | TGTGCCACCAGCAGAGATTACGGCAGTGGGGCTAACTATGGCTACACCTTC
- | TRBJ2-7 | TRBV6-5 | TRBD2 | CASSASGSRYEQYF | TGTGCCAGCAGTGCTAGCGGGAGCCGCTACGAGCAGTACTTC
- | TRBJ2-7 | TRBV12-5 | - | CASGPRAGPRSYEQYF | TGTGCTAGTGGCCCTCGTGCCGGGCCACGCTCCTACGAGCAGTACTTC
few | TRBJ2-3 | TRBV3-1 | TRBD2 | CASSRSGSDTQYF | TGTGCCAGCAGCAGAAGCGGGAGTGATACGCAGTATTTT
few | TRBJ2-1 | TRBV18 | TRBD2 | CASSPNLSGRVNEQFF | TGTGCCAGCTCACCTAACCTTAGCGGGAGAGTAAATGAGCAGTTCTTC
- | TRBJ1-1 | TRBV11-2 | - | CASSAGVNTEAFF | TGTGCCAGCAGCGCTGGGGTGAACACTGAAGCTTTCTTT
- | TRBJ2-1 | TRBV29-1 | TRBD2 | CSLTSSAREFDEQFF | TGCAGCCTGACCTCGTCAGCGCGGGAGTTCGATGAGCAGTTCTTC
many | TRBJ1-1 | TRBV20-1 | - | CSATRGGTEAFF | TGCAGTGCCACTCGGGGGGGCACTGAAGCTTTCTTT
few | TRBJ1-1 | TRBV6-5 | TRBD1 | CASSYSISAVRGRLGTEAFF | TGTGCCAGCAGTTACTCGATTAGTGCTGTCAGGGGGCGATTGGGGACTGAAGCTTTCTTT
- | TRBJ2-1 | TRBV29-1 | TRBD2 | CSVESSGRAEGEQFF | TGCAGCGTTGAATCTAGCGGGAGGGCCGAGGGTGAGCAGTTCTTC
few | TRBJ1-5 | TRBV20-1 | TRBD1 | CSARTGGTNQPQHF | TGCAGTGCTAGAACAGGGGGGACAAATCAGCCCCAGCATTTT
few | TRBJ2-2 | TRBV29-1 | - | CSVVRDFGTGELFF | TGCAGCGTTGTTAGGGATTTCGGCACCGGGGAGCTGTTTTTT
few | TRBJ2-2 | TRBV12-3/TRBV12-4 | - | CASSPHDTGELFF | TGTGCCAGCAGTCCACATGACACCGGGGAGCTGTTTTTT
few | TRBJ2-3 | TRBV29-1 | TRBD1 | CSVEATGGDTQYF | TGCAGCGTTGAAGCGACAGGGGGAGATACGCAGTATTTT
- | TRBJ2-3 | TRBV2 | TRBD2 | CASSASGRRDTQYF | TGTGCCAGCAGTGCAAGCGGGAGGAGAGATACGCAGTATTTT
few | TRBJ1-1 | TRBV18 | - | CASSPGAQGTEAFF | TGTGCCAGCTCACCTGGAGCACAGGGCACTGAAGCTTTCTTT
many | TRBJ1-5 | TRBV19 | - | CASSILPGRSNQPQHF | TGTGCCAGTAGTATCCTACCAGGGAGGAGCAATCAGCCCCAGCATTTT
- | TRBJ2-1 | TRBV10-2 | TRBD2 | CASSNSGRAEGEQFF | TGCGCCAGCAGCAATAGCGGGAGAGCGGAGGGGGAGCAGTTCTTC
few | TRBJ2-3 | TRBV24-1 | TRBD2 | CAVKRGSTDTQYF | TGTGCCGTGAAGCGGGGGAGCACAGATACGCAGTATTTT
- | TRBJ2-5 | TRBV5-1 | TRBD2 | CASSAGSRGRARETQYF | TGCGCCAGCAGCGCAGGATCTCGGGGGAGGGCCCGGGAGACCCAGTACTTC
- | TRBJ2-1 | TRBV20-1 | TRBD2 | CSAHRGLAHYNEQFF | TGCAGTGCTCACCGGGGACTAGCGCACTACAATGAGCAGTTCTTC
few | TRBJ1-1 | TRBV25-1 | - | CASSAGGAGTEAFF | TGTGCCAGCAGTGCTGGGGGCGCGGGGACTGAAGCTTTCTTT
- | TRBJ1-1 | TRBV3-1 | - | CASSQAQGTEAFF | TGTGCCAGCAGCCAAGCGCAGGGGACTGAAGCTTTCTTT
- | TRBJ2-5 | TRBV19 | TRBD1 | CASSIGTGTGKETQYF | TGTGCCAGTAGTATCGGAACCGGGACAGGAAAAGAGACCCAGTACTTC
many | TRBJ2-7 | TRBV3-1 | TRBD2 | CASSATILAGDLYEQYF | TGTGCCAGCAGCGCCACCATACTAGCGGGAGACCTATACGAGCAGTACTTC
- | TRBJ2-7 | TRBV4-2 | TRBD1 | CASSQSGTGGNEQYF | TGTGCCAGCAGCCAATCGGGGACAGGGGGCAACGAGCAGTACTTC
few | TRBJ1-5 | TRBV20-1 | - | CSARHRQPRDQPQHF | TGCAGTGCTAGACATCGACAGCCTAGAGATCAGCCCCAGCATTTT
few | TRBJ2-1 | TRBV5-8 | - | CASKNGLSSYNEQFF | TGTGCCAGCAAAAACGGACTCTCCTCCTACAATGAGCAGTTCTTC
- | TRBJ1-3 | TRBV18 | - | CASSPSGQDTIYF | TGTGCCAGCTCACCAAGCGGCCAAGACACCATATATTTT
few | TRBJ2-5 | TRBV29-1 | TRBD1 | CSVVRTGKETQYF | TGCAGCGTTGTTCGGACAGGGAAGGAGACCCAGTACTTC
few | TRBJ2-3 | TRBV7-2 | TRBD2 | CASSGRTSGSLTDTQYF | TGTGCCAGCAGCGGCCGGACTAGCGGGAGTCTTACAGATACGCAGTATTTT
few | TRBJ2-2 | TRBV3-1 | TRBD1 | CASSLDRGIPWTGELFF | TGTGCCAGCAGCTTAGACAGGGGCATCCCGTGGACCGGGGAGCTGTTTTTT
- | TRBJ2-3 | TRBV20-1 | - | CSARDPARNTDTQYF | TGCAGTGCTAGAGACCCAGCGAGAAACACAGATACGCAGTATTTT
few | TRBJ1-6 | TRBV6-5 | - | CASWGRESSYNSPLHF | TGTGCCAGCTGGGGACGGGAGAGCTCCTATAATTCACCCCTCCACTTT
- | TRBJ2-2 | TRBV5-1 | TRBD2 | CASSFAGLAGITGELFF | TGCGCCAGCAGCTTTGCGGGACTAGCGGGAATAACCGGGGAGCTGTTTTTT
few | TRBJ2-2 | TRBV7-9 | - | CASRTSGELFF | TGTGCCAGCAGAACATCCGGGGAGCTGTTTTTT
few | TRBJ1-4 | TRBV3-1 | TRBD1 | CASSQEGRTGDEKLFF | TGTGCCAGCAGCCAGGAAGGACGGACAGGGGATGAAAAACTGTTTTTT
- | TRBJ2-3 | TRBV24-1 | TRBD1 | CATSERDRGRRDTQYF | TGTGCCACCAGTGAACGGGACAGGGGGCGGAGAGATACGCAGTATTTT
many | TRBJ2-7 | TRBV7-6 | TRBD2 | CASSLLSGRSSYEQYF | TGTGCCAGCAGCTTATTGAGCGGGAGGAGCTCCTACGAGCAGTACTTC
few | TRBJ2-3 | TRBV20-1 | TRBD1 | CSTETGQSTDTQYF | TGCAGTACCGAGACGGGACAGTCCACAGATACGCAGTATTTT
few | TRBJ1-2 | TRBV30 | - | CAWSVEGLPPGYTF | TGTGCCTGGAGTGTAGAGGGACTACCTCCTGGCTACACCTTC
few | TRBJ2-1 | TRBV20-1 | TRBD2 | CRLAGGIDNEQFF | TGCCGGCTAGCGGGAGGGATCGACAATGAGCAGTTCTTC
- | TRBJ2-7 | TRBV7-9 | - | CASSLAGGMVEQYF | TGTGCCAGCAGCTTAGCAGGGGGAATGGTCGAGCAGTACTTC
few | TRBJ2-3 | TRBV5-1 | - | CASSLGEVPDTQYF | TGCGCCAGCAGCTTGGGAGAAGTTCCAGATACGCAGTATTTT